This TCR beta chain derives from a study of cytomegalovirus exposure and HLA in healthy donors. Study summary: The roughly 670 first-cohort repertoires shared a platform with the 120 validation repertoires, as reported in a later analysis.

Comment on this clone: The target antigen is unknown.

The CDR3 consists of 14 residues. Germline lookup yields CDR1 LGHNA and CDR2 YSLEER. Trimming pared 1 base from V and 6 bases from J, leaving 9 bases between. Clones were sequenced by immunoSEQ multiplex PCR, and TCRdb holds only the in-frame ones, with some missing. The sample yields hundreds of thousands of clones, roughly 88% seen once. Regarding the study as a whole: Across donors, most TCRs were seen rarely, yet some public ones were widespread. The classifier was said to identify cytomegalovirus status with high specificity and sensitivity. Cytomegalovirus-associated status was assigned to approximately 160 TCR beta chains.

Sequenced: PBMCs. The origin of this receptor is a woman in her thirties in good health and CMV-seronegative. J is TRBJ2-2 and V is TRBV4-3, with unresolved D. DNA of the CDR3: TGCGCCAGCAGCCAAGGAAGCAACGCCGGGGAGCTGTTTTTT. Amino acid sequence: CASSQGSNAGELFF.